Listed here are 14 T cell receptor beta chains from one sample, sequenced in a study of OX40 agonist ivuxolimab in advanced cancers. Profiling relied on immunoSEQ multiplex PCR, and the TCRdb table lists in-frame clones only, not all of them. The sample comprises under 100,000 clones, 80% to 95% of which are singletons, and around 0.7% rests with the top ten. The material sequenced was CD4+ or CD8+ T cells sorted from blood, taken in a trial of the OX40 agonist ivuxolimab. The receptors were gathered from an adult with an advanced solid tumor such as melanoma, head and neck, liver or kidney cancer.

CDR3 bases: TGTGCCAGCAGTCGGGACCCCGGAACGACTAATGAAAAACTGTTTTTT. Translating gives CASSRDPGTTNEKLFF. The chain combines TRBV6-6 with TRBJ1-4, with a weak D call TRBD1 (5 bases). Germline lookup yields CDR1 MNHNY and CDR2 SVGAGI (reference sequence). The V gene lost 5 bases and the J gene lost 2 bases, with 15 bases spanning the gap. The CDR3 is 16 residues long.

The chain recombines TRBV5-6 with TRBJ2-5; D is possibly TRBD1 (5 bases). The CDR3 loop spans 17 amino acids. V was cut by 0 bases and J by 5 bases, with 20 bases left in between. Germline V gene data show CDR1 as SGHDT and CDR2 as YYEEEE. CDR3 protein: CASSLVGGRGPLETQYF. The CDR3 DNA reads TGTGCCAGCAGCTTGGTTGGCGGAAGGGGTCCGCTGGAGACCCAGTACTTC.

This chain links TRBV6-1 with TRBJ2-1; 8 bases line up with TRBD2. This CDR3 is built from 14 residues. V gave up 4 bases and J gave up 15 bases; unmatched junction bases: 14. Germline lookup yields CDR1 MNHNS and CDR2 SASEGT. The CDR3 sequence: CASSVRGGHLFRFF. The CDR3 DNA is TGTGCCAGCAGTGTTCGGGGGGGCCACCTTTTCCGGTTCTTC.

The chain employs TRBV23-1 and TRBJ2-1; TRBD1 might be the D (6 bases). TRBV23-1 is annotated as an ORF whose role is uncertain. V was trimmed by 6 bases and J by 0 bases, leaving 15 bases between them. The CDR3 spans 16 residues. The CDR3 here is CASSQRAGDSYNEQFF. The CDR3 bases are TGCGCCAGCAGCCAGCGAGCAGGGGACTCCTACAATGAGCAGTTCTTC.

This clone was seen a single time. The J gene is TRBJ2-1, the V gene TRBV5-1; D assignment may be TRBD1 or TRBD2 (5 bases each). V lost 2 bases and J lost 4, with 13 bases in between. The CDR3 covers 15 residues. The germline V gene encodes CDR1 SGHRS and CDR2 YFSETQ. CDR3 residues: CASSFTGQTYNEQFF. CDR3 nucleotides: TGCGCCAGCAGCTTTACGGGGCAGACGTACAATGAGCAGTTCTTC.

The J gene is TRBJ2-3, the V gene TRBV5-6; D is perhaps TRBD1 or TRBD2 (5 bases each). Germline assignment: CDR1 SGHDT and CDR2 YYEEEE. The V and J ends lost 7 bases and 6 bases respectively, with 15 bases between them. The CDR3 consists of 13 residues. In nucleotides, the CDR3 is TGTGCCAGCTTGGGACGGGTATATGATACGCAGTATTTT. Encoded protein: CASLGRVYDTQYF.

V is TRBV6-1 and J is TRBJ1-2; maybe TRBD1 (6 bases). The V gene's germline CDR1 is MNHNS and CDR2 SASEGT. The V end was cut by 6 bases, the J end by 4 bases, with 15 bases between. The CDR3 spans 14 residues. CDR3 amino acids: CASRAPGGGYGYTF. CDR3 nucleotide sequence: TGTGCCAGCAGAGCCCCGGGGGGCGGCTATGGCTACACCTTC.

The rearrangement links TRBV2 to TRBJ2-5; D might be TRBD2 (6 bases). The germline V gene encodes CDR1 SNHLY and CDR2 FYNNEI. V was cut by 0 bases and J by 5 bases, with 16 bases left in between. This CDR3 region has 16 residues. CDR3 bases: TGTGCCAGCAGTGAAGCCACTAGCTTCTTGGGGGAGACCCAGTACTTC. This translates into CASSEATSFLGETQYF. Based on the CDR3 plus reference TRBV2 and TRBJ2-5, the full variable domain is EPEVTQTPSHQVTQMGQEVILRCVPISNHLYFYWYRQILGQKVEFLVSFYNNEISEKSEIFDDQFSVERPDGSNFTLKIRSTKLEDSAMYFCASSEATSFLGETQYFGPGTRLLVL.

The V call is TRBV7-3, the J call TRBJ1-1; a possible D gene is TRBD1 (5 bases). Trimming shortened V by 1 base and J by 6 bases, and 21 bases separated the two germline ends. The germline V gene encodes CDR1 SGHTA and CDR2 FQGTGA. The CDR3 extends over 17 amino acids. The CDR3: CASSLMIGRVGDAEAFF. The CDR3 DNA reads as TGTGCCAGCAGCTTAATGATCGGCAGGGTGGGTGACGCTGAAGCTTTCTTT.

V gene TRBV29-1 combines with J gene TRBJ1-1, with unresolved D. The CDR3 loop spans 14 amino acids. Germline values: CDR1 SQVTM, CDR2 ANQGSEA. V lost 0 bases and J lost 8, with 16 bases in between. The CDR3 loop is CSVEDRPTIREAFF. CDR3 DNA: TGCAGCGTTGAAGATCGGCCTACGATAAGGGAAGCTTTCTTT.

This rearrangement joins TRBV6-5 to TRBJ2-3; 10 bases align to TRBD2. This CDR3 has 15 amino acids. The V gene end was trimmed by 7 bases and the J gene end by 1 base; junction bases not matched to a gene: 5. Germline V gene lookup returns CDR1 MNHEY and CDR2 SVGAGI. The CDR3 DNA follows: TGTGCCAGCAAGACCGGGACTAGCGGCACAGATACGCAGTATTTT. Its translation is CASKTGTSGTDTQYF.

The V and J genes are TRBV20-1 and TRBJ2-5, with unresolved D. Germline loops: CDR1 DFQATT, CDR2 SNEGSKA (reference sequence). The CDR3 is 11 amino acids. The germline V and J ends were trimmed by 8 bases and 5 bases, with 12 bases remaining between them. CDR3 amino acids: CSCIAGETQYF. The CDR3 nucleotides read TGCAGTTGCATAGCCGGGGAGACCCAGTACTTC.

This chain connects TRBV6-6 to TRBJ1-2, with TRBD1 matching over 7 bases. Germline V gene data show CDR1 as MNHNY and CDR2 as SVGAGI (reference sequence). With 5 bases clipped from V and 6 bases from J, the junction kept 6 bases outside the gene matches. The CDR3 totals 13 residues. CDR3 in amino acids: CASSNNRGDGYTF. Written as DNA, the CDR3 is TGTGCCAGCAGTAACAACAGGGGCGATGGCTACACCTTC.

In its sample, this clone was seen a few times. The chain couples TRBV18 to TRBJ1-2, with D possibly TRBD1 on 5 matching bases. V shed 3 bases and J shed 0 bases, with 8 bases lying between them. CDR1 is KGHSH, CDR2 LQKENI, per germline. The CDR3 length is 14 residues. CDR3 region: CASSPGDTNYGYTF. CDR3 DNA sequence: TGTGCCAGCTCACCGGGGGATACTAACTATGGCTACACCTTC. Looking up the rest from reference TRBV18 and TRBJ1-2 gives the full variable domain: NAGVMQNPRHLVRRRGQEARLRCSPMKGHSHVYWYRQLPEEGLKFMVYLQKENIIDESGMPKERFSAEFPKEGPSILRIQQVVRGDSAAYFCASSPGDTNYGYTFGSGTRLTVV.